What follows are 11 T cell receptor beta chains derived from one specimen sequenced in a study of T-cell reconstitution after alpha-beta-depleted transplantation in children. The authors prepared the TCRbeta library with unique molecular identifiers. Each CDR3 protein gets one entry after TCRdb re-called the PCR reads with MiXCR. The sample shows some 840,000 distinct CDR3 sequences, roughly 16% of them seen only once. The source was PBMCs, mostly from graft donor cells, collected 360 days after TCRalphabeta/CD19-depleted stem cell transplant. Source of these receptors: a male patient aged 10 to 17 who had a stem cell transplant for acute lymphoblastic leukemia, so the T cells may come from the graft donor.

The V gene is TRBV7-8, the J gene TRBJ2-5, with D unclear. Germline V lookup: CDR1 SGHVS, CDR2 FQNEAQ. The CDR3 is made up of 15 amino acids. Trimming took 0 bases from V and 4 from J, leaving 12 bases between them. CDR3 bases: TGTGCCAGCAGCTTAGCGTTGGCCGGCTCAGAGACCCAGTACTTC. It is translated as CASSLALAGSETQYF.

The rearrangement joins TRBV10-1 to TRBJ2-5, with TRBD2 matching over 10 bases. Germline values: CDR1 WNHNN, CDR2 SYGVQD (reference sequence). CDR3 length: 15 amino acids. The V and J ends lost 5 bases and 4 bases, in that order; junction bases with no gene match: 7. As DNA, the CDR3 is TGCGCCAGCAGTTGGGATAGCGGGAGGATAGAGACCCAGTACTTC. Its protein product is CASSWDSGRIETQYF.

This clonotype has at least ten counts. The rearrangement links TRBV5-5 to TRBJ2-1; D not resolved. Germline lookup yields CDR1 SGHKS and CDR2 YYEKEE (reference sequence). Trimming stripped 4 bases from V and 3 bases from J, with 8 bases between. There are 13 residues in the CDR3. CDR3 nucleotides: TGTGCCAGCAGCGAAGCGAACTACAATGAGCAGTTCTTC. Translated, it gives CASSEANYNEQFF.

Many counts were recorded for this clonotype. The V and J genes are TRBV7-9 and TRBJ2-7; D gene unclear. The CDR3 contains 14 residues. V shed 5 bases and J shed 3 bases, with 14 bases lying between them. Per the germline V gene, CDR1 is SEHNR and CDR2 is FQNEAQ (reference sequence). In DNA, the CDR3 is TGTGCCAGCAGCCGCTTAAGCAGAAGCTACGAGCAGTACTTC. Its protein is CASSRLSRSYEQYF.

This clonotype was counted at least ten times. This sequence joins TRBV6-5 and TRBJ2-7, with D hard to call. This CDR3 is built from 14 residues. Trimming removed 2 bases at V and 2 bases at J, with 10 bases between. Germline lookup yields CDR1 MNHEY and CDR2 SVGAGI. CDR3: CASSYQGRPYEQYF. DNA of the CDR3: TGTGCCAGCAGTTACCAAGGACGGCCCTACGAGCAGTACTTC.

This chain connects TRBV18 to TRBJ2-7, with 9 bases fitting TRBD2. The junction had 2 bases not matched to a gene; V was cut back by 2 bases and J by 3 bases. The CDR3 is made up of 14 amino acids. Germline lookup yields CDR1 KGHSH and CDR2 LQKENI. The CDR3 spells CASSPGTSIYEQYF. The DNA of the CDR3 is TGTGCCAGCTCACCAGGGACTAGCATCTACGAGCAGTACTTC.

This clonotype occurred a few times. The chain links TRBV28 to TRBJ2-5, with D tentatively TRBD1 or TRBD2 (6 bases each). The germline V gene has CDR1 MDHEN and CDR2 SYDVKM. This CDR3 contains 15 residues. V lost 7 bases to trimming and J lost 3 bases, with 18 bases between them. In DNA, the CDR3 is TGTGCCAGCATCCCATCCCGGAGGGGGGAAGAGACCCAGTACTTC. Translating it yields CASIPSRRGEETQYF.

This chain uses TRBV10-3 with TRBJ2-5; TRBD2 might be the D (5 bases). Between the trimmed V and J ends, which lost 3 bases and 2 bases, there was a span of 13 bases. CDR3 length equals 15 residues. Germline V gene sequence: CDR1 ENHRY, CDR2 SYGVKD. This CDR3 reads CAISERIALQETQYF. The CDR3 nucleotides read TGTGCCATCAGTGAAAGGATAGCGCTTCAAGAGACCCAGTACTTC.

This clonotype was picked up many times. The chain is built from TRBV5-1 and TRBJ2-5, with D possibly being TRBD1 (6 bases). This CDR3 has 17 amino acids. Between the trimmed V and J ends, which lost 4 bases and 5 bases, there was a span of 24 bases. Per germline, CDR1 SGHRS and CDR2 YFSETQ. The CDR3 protein is CASSLRSTGPSRETQYF. CDR3 nucleotide sequence: TGCGCCAGCAGCCTACGATCGACAGGCCCATCTAGGGAGACCCAGTACTTC.

This clonotype was counted ten times or more. CDR3 protein: CSVEDGAGRTDTQYF. DNA of the CDR3: TGCAGCGTTGAAGATGGGGCAGGTCGCACAGATACGCAGTATTTT. The chain couples TRBV29-1 to TRBJ2-3, with D tentatively TRBD1 (5 bases). The CDR3 length is 15 residues. The germline CDR1 and CDR2 sequences are SQVTM and ANQGSEA. The V end lost 0 bases, the J end lost 1 base, and 11 bases lay between the germline ends.

This clonotype was picked up many times. The V and J genes are TRBV12-3 or TRBV12-4 and TRBJ1-1; D is unresolved. The CDR3 sequence is 15 residues long. V shed 6 bases and J shed 1 base, with 15 bases lying between them. Here the CDR3 DNA reads TGTGCCAGCAGCCAAGAGGCCAGGACGAACACTGAAGCTTTCTTT. Protein sequence: CASSQEARTNTEAFF.